This passage covers 32 T cell receptor beta chains from one sample sequenced in a study of identical twins. TCRdb reprocessed the 5' RACE reads via MiXCR and lists one record per CDR3 protein. There are 400,000 to 550,000 distinct CDR3 sequences in the sample; approximately 22% occur only once, and approximately 0.95% lies in the top ten. These data were also filed under a second study, of T cells expressing NK-cell markers.

Sequenced input: CD4+ T cells sorted from blood. These TCRs come from a woman in her late teens or twenties in good health.

The chain has TRBV20-1 and TRBJ1-4; D gene ambiguous. The ends were cut back, 7 bases at V and 0 bases at J, with 12 bases in the middle. The germline gives CDR1 DFQATT, CDR2 SNEGSKA (reference sequence). The CDR3 has 14 amino acids. The CDR3 reads CSVGGPATNEKLFF. CDR3 nucleotide sequence: TGCAGTGTAGGAGGGCCTGCAACTAATGAAAAACTGTTTTTT.

The chain employs TRBV21-1 and TRBJ2-7; the table's D call, TRBD2, has no DNA check behind it. TRBV21-1 is assigned pseudogene status. CDR3 size: 19 residues. The chain's CDR3 is CASRIARTSGRAPRGEQYF. In DNA, the CDR3 is TGTGCCAGCAGGATAGCCAGGACTAGCGGGAGGGCCCCTAGAGGCGAGCAGTACTTC.

V gene TRBV9 combines with J gene TRBJ1-1; 7 bases align to TRBD1. The junction had 12 bases not matched to a gene; V was cut back by 4 bases and J by 6 bases. CDR1 is SGDLS, CDR2 YYNGEE, per germline. The CDR3 has 15 residues. The CDR3 coding sequence is TGTGCCAGCAGCCCCGTTCGCTACAGGGGCTCTGAAGCTTTCTTT. This gives the protein CASSPVRYRGSEAFF.

The J gene is TRBJ1-1, the V gene TRBV7-9; D not certain. The CDR3 extends over 14 amino acids. V lost 6 bases and J 7 bases, leaving 18 bases between the germline ends. Germline V gene data show CDR1 as SEHNR and CDR2 as FQNEAQ (reference sequence). The CDR3 DNA follows: TGTGCCAGCAGGGTAAACATGGGATTCGGTGAAGCTTTCTTT. Protein sequence: CASRVNMGFGEAFF.

This clonotype was picked up a small number of times. The chain couples TRBV5-1 to TRBJ2-7, with 7 positions matching TRBD2. This CDR3 has 13 residues. CDR1 and CDR2 from the germline V gene are SGHRS and YFSETQ. Trimming removed 5 bases from V and 6 bases from J; junction bases left unmatched: 8. This chain's CDR3 is CASSGLGQVEQYF. In DNA, the CDR3 is TGCGCCAGCAGTGGACTAGGTCAGGTCGAGCAGTACTTC.

The genes are TRBV28 and TRBJ2-3; TRBD2 aligns across 14 bases. Germline V gene data show CDR1 as MDHEN and CDR2 as SYDVKM. Trimming at V came to 3 bases and at J to 0 bases, leaving 14 bases not matched to a gene. The CDR3 runs 21 residues. The DNA of the CDR3 is TGTGCCAGCAGTTTTATTCCGACTAGCGGGAGGGTTCATGCTAGCACAGATACGCAGTATTTT. Amino acids: CASSFIPTSGRVHASTDTQYF. Full variable domain (outside the CDR3, taken from reference TRBV28 and TRBJ2-3): DVKVTQSSRYLVKRTGEKVFLECVQDMDHENMFWYRQDPGLGLRLIYFSYDVKMKEKGDIPEGYSVSREKKERFSLILESASTNQTSMYLCASSFIPTSGRVHASTDTQYFGPGTRLTVL.

This chain joins TRBV7-8 and TRBJ2-2; possible D gene TRBD2, 5 bases. CDR1 and CDR2 (germline): SGHVS, FQNEAQ. V gave up 5 bases and J gave up 1 base, with 17 bases separating them. The CDR3 runs 17 residues. CDR3 region: CASSLWWWTENTGELFF. CDR3 nucleotides: TGTGCCAGCAGCCTCTGGTGGTGGACTGAGAACACCGGGGAGCTGTTTTTT. Together with reference TRBV7-8 and TRBJ2-2, the CDR3 gives the full variable domain: GAGVSQSPRYKVAKRGQDVALRCDPISGHVSLFWYQQALGQGPEFLTYFQNEAQLDKSGLPSDRFFAERPEGSVSTLKIQRTQQEDSAVYLCASSLWWWTENTGELFFGEGSRLTVL.

This sequence joins TRBV5-1 and TRBJ2-3; D might be TRBD1 or TRBD2, each matching 5 bases. CDR3 length equals 15 residues. Trimming took 4 bases from V and 6 from J, leaving 18 bases between them. Germline loops: CDR1 SGHRS, CDR2 YFSETQ. CDR3 in DNA: TGCGCCAGCAGCGACCAGGGACCCGGGGTGGATACGCAGTATTTT. This encodes CASSDQGPGVDTQYF.

V usage is TRBV5-1 and J usage is TRBJ2-7; no clear D gene. Germline CDR1 and CDR2: SGHRS and YFSETQ. V gave up 3 bases and J gave up 2 bases, with 15 bases separating them. This CDR3 has 15 residues. The CDR3 loop reads CASSSQPGLPYEQYF. The DNA for the CDR3 is TGCGCCAGCAGCTCCCAGCCCGGGCTCCCCTACGAGCAGTACTTC.

This clonotype was seen a few times. This chain's CDR3 is CATSNQGVYEQYF. The CDR3 nucleotides are TGTGCCACCAGCAATCAGGGGGTCTACGAGCAGTACTTC. This chain connects TRBV15 to TRBJ2-7; TRBD1 matches at 7 bases. Germline V CDR1 and CDR2: LNHNV, YYDKDF (reference sequence). The CDR3 covers 13 residues. V shed 4 bases and J 3 bases; nucleotides not matched to a gene: 3.

This clonotype was recorded a few times. V usage is TRBV15 and J usage is TRBJ2-3, with D unclear. This CDR3 contains 16 residues. Germline values: CDR1 LNHNV, CDR2 YYDKDF (reference sequence). Trimming removed 7 bases at V and 5 bases at J, with 22 bases between. The chain's CDR3 is CATTEAHRFREDTQYF. The CDR3 DNA reads as TGTGCCACCACCGAGGCTCATAGGTTCCGCGAAGATACGCAGTATTTT.

This clonotype was counted ten times or more. This chain uses TRBV12-3 or TRBV12-4 with TRBJ1-1; D call uncertain. The CDR3 consists of 14 residues. The V gene lost 3 bases and the J gene lost 6 bases, with 14 bases spanning the gap. CDR3 region: CASSFSGRRSEAFF. The CDR3 nucleotides are TGTGCCAGCAGTTTTAGTGGACGAAGATCTGAAGCTTTCTTT.

This clonotype was observed a handful of times. The genes are TRBV6-5 and TRBJ2-1; D is ambiguous. Germline-derived CDR1 and CDR2 are MNHEY and SVGAGI. The V end was cut by 2 bases, the J end by 1 base, with 9 bases between. This CDR3 contains 15 residues. The CDR3 bases are TGTGCCAGCAGTTACGGGTCCCTTTCCTACAATGAGCAGTTCTTC. This codes for CASSYGSLSYNEQFF.

Concerning this clonotype: A junction end diverges from the germline sequence, so it may reflect a read error. This rearrangement joins TRBV14 to TRBJ1-2; maybe TRBD1 (5 bases). This CDR3 contains 14 residues. Per germline, CDR1 SGHDN and CDR2 FVKESK. DNA for the CDR3: TGTGCCAGCAGCCAAGAGACAGTCTACTATGGCTACATCTTC. This encodes CASSQETVYYGYIF.

The chain links TRBV20-1 to TRBJ1-2; 11 nucleotides line up with TRBD1. CDR3 length: 18 residues. The J segment lost 0 bases and the V segment lost 1 base, leaving 10 bases of the junction unmatched. CDR1 and CDR2 (germline): DFQATT, SNEGSKA (reference sequence). CDR3 sequence reads: CSARAPPGTGGSNYGYTF. The CDR3 DNA sequence: TGCAGTGCTAGAGCCCCCCCCGGGACAGGGGGTTCTAACTATGGCTACACCTTC.

V gene TRBV7-2 combines with J gene TRBJ2-3; D might be TRBD2 (6 bases). Per germline, CDR1 SGHTA and CDR2 FQGNSA. The CDR3 length is 14 residues. V shed 3 bases and J shed 4 bases, with 11 bases lying between them. CDR3 loop: CASSFTSPPDTQYF. In DNA form, the CDR3 reads TGTGCCAGCAGCTTTACTAGCCCCCCAGATACGCAGTATTTT.

Only a few counts were recorded for this clonotype. This chain uses TRBV6-5 with TRBJ2-1; TRBD2 aligns across 12 bases. CDR3 length: 14 amino acids. With 2 bases clipped from V and 10 bases from J, the junction kept 3 bases outside the gene matches. Germline CDR1 MNHEY, CDR2 SVGAGI. CDR3 sequence: CASSYRGLAGEQFF. DNA of the CDR3: TGTGCCAGCAGTTACCGCGGACTAGCGGGGGAGCAGTTCTTC.

This clonotype showed up just a few times. The chain joins TRBV20-1 to TRBJ2-3; D is uncertain. The CDR3 spans 12 residues. With 0 bases removed from V and 4 bases from J, the gap between germline ends came to 5 bases. In germline, CDR1 is DFQATT, CDR2 SNEGSKA (reference sequence). The chain's CDR3 is CSARDKPDTQYF. CDR3 nucleotide sequence: TGCAGTGCTAGAGATAAGCCAGATACGCAGTATTTT.

J is TRBJ1-1 and V is TRBV5-5; D perhaps matches TRBD1 (6 bases). Germline CDR1 SGHKS, CDR2 YYEKEE (reference sequence). The CDR3 contains 14 residues. Between the trimmed V and J ends, which lost 2 bases and 11 bases, there was a span of 19 bases. CDR3 loop: CASSFRGGILSAFF. The CDR3 DNA follows: TGTGCCAGCAGCTTTAGGGGGGGTATCCTTTCGGCTTTCTTT.

The rearrangement links TRBV4-3 to TRBJ2-2, with D maybe TRBD2 (6 bases). The CDR3 has 18 amino acids. V was clipped by 0 bases and J by 0 bases, with 14 bases between them. Germline assignment: CDR1 LGHNA and CDR2 YSLEER. CDR3 sequence reads: CASSQDRSGGSNTGELFF. In DNA form, the CDR3 reads TGCGCCAGCAGCCAAGATAGATCCGGGGGATCGAACACCGGGGAGCTGTTTTTT.

V usage is TRBV6-5 and J usage is TRBJ2-1; D unclear. CDR3 size: 13 residues. Germline assignment: CDR1 MNHEY and CDR2 SVGAGI. The V end was cut by 0 bases, the J end by 5 bases, with 5 bases between. The CDR3 DNA reads as TGTGCCAGCAGTTACTCGGGGAACAATGAGCAGTTCTTC. Protein product: CASSYSGNNEQFF.

The chain combines TRBV11-2 with TRBJ2-3; no definite D call. Looked up from germline, CDR1 is SGHAT and CDR2 is FQNNGV. V was trimmed by 0 bases and J by 14 bases, leaving 15 bases between them. The CDR3 contains 13 residues. DNA of the CDR3: TGTGCCAGCAGCTTAGATCCTCGGGCCTCCTGGTATTTT. Its translation: CASSLDPRASWYF.

The rearrangement uses TRBV30 and TRBJ2-7, with D perhaps TRBD2 (5 bases). Trimming stripped 1 base from V and 5 bases from J, with 12 bases between. Germline lookup yields CDR1 GTSNPN and CDR2 SVGIG (reference sequence). The CDR3 is 13 amino acids. The CDR3 DNA is TGTGCCTGGAGTGCGGGGATGCGGGACGAGCAGTACTTC. Protein sequence: CAWSAGMRDEQYF.

Notes on this clonotype: This may come from a read error, since a much larger clone is one base off. The chain joins TRBV12-3 or TRBV12-4 to TRBJ2-1; D gene uncertain. This CDR3 is 12 amino acids long. V lost 7 bases to trimming and J lost 4 bases, with 8 bases between them. CDR3 amino acids: CASTDPYNEQFF. The CDR3 nucleotides read TGTGCCAGCACCGACCCATACAATGAGCAGTTCTTC.

The rearrangement links TRBV10-3 to TRBJ2-5, with TRBD2 identical over 13 bases. With 10 bases clipped from V and 2 bases from J, the junction kept 4 bases outside the gene matches. The germline V gene encodes CDR1 ENHRY and CDR2 SYGVKD. The CDR3 consists of 14 residues. CDR3 in amino acids: CATGTSGKQETQYF. CDR3 coding DNA: TGTGCCACCGGGACTAGCGGGAAACAAGAGACCCAGTACTTC.

On this clonotype: The junction does not match germline at one end; this may be a read error. The V call is TRBV6-5, the J call TRBJ2-1; 7 bases fit TRBD1. CDR3 size: 14 residues. Germline lookup yields CDR1 MNHEY and CDR2 SVGAGI. Here the CDR3 reads CASSYGTGQARLIF. The DNA of the CDR3 is TGTGCCAGCAGTTACGGGACCGGACAGGCCCGGCTGATCTTC.

This clonotype was seen a handful of times. CDR3 DNA sequence: TGCGCCAGCAGCCAAGCCTCCGGGGGGGGGAATGAGCAGTTCTTC. The encoded protein is CASSQASGGGNEQFF. The V gene is TRBV4-1, the J gene TRBJ2-1; the match to TRBD2 covers 8 bases. Trimming took 1 base from V and 7 from J; bases not matched to a gene: 6. Per germline, CDR1 MGHRA and CDR2 YSYEKL. The CDR3 covers 15 residues.

In its sample, this clonotype was seen many times. The CDR3 nucleotides are TGCAGCGTGGGAGAAAGTCGGCAGCCCCAGCATTTT. Its translation: CSVGESRQPQHF. This chain joins TRBV29-1 and TRBJ1-5; D unresolved. V was cut by 6 bases and J by 7 bases, with 13 bases left in between. Germline CDR1 SQVTM, CDR2 ANQGSEA. There are 12 residues in the CDR3.

This clonotype showed up just a few times. V gene TRBV11-2 combines with J gene TRBJ1-5; D call uncertain. CDR1 and CDR2 (germline): SGHAT, FQNNGV. V was clipped by 5 bases and J by 7 bases, with 12 bases between them. CDR3 length: 13 amino acids. CDR3 in amino acids: CASSPEGPQPQHF. In DNA form, the CDR3 reads TGTGCCAGCAGCCCGGAAGGACCACAGCCCCAGCATTTT.

This clonotype came up many times. This chain uses TRBV12-3 or TRBV12-4 with TRBJ2-1; the D gene is possibly TRBD2 (6 bases). This CDR3 has 14 amino acids. Between the trimmed V and J ends, which lost 2 bases and 8 bases, there was a span of 13 bases. The CDR3 protein is CASSLTAGRYEQFF. CDR3 DNA: TGTGCCAGCAGTTTAACAGCAGGGAGGTATGAGCAGTTCTTC.

Here the CDR3 DNA reads TGTGCCAGCCCCGGGCAAGGGGGTGAGCAGTTCTTC. Its protein product is CASPGQGGEQFF. V is TRBV5-4 and J is TRBJ2-1, with D possibly TRBD1 on 6 matching bases. The CDR3 is 12 residues long. V was pared by 7 bases and J by 9 bases, with 14 bases between. From germline, CDR1 is SGHNT and CDR2 YYREEE (reference sequence).

This rearrangement joins TRBV12-3 or TRBV12-4 to TRBJ2-2, with D maybe TRBD1 (6 bases). Trimming took 3 bases from V and 6 from J, leaving 17 bases between them. CDR3 length: 16 amino acids. CDR3 protein: CASSFRSRGKAGELFF. In DNA, the CDR3 is TGTGCCAGCAGTTTTAGGTCCAGGGGAAAAGCCGGGGAGCTGTTTTTT.